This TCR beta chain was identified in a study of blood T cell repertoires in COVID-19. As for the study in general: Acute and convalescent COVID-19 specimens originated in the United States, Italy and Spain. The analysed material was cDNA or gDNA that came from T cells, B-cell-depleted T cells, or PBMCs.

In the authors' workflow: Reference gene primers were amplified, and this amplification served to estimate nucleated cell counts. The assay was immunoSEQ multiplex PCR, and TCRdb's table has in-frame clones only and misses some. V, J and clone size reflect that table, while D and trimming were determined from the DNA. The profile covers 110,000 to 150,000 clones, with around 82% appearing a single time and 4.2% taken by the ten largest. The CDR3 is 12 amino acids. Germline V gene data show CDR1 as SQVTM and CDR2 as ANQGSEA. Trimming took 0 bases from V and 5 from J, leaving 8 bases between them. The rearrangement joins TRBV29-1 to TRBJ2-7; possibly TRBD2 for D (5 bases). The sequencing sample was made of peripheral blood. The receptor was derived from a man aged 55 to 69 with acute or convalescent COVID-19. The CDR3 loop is CSVEEFGDEQYF. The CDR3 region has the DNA TGCAGCGTTGAAGAGTTCGGGGACGAGCAGTACTTC.